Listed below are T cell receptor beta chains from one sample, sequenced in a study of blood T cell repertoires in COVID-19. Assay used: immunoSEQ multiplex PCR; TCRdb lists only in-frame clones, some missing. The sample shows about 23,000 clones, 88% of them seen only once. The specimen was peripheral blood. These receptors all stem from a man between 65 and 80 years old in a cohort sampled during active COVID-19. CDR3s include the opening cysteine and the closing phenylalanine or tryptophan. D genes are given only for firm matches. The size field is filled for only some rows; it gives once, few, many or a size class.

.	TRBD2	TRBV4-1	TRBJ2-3	TGCGCCAGCAGCCAGGGACTAGCGGGAACTAGCACAGATACGCAGTATTTT	CASSQGLAGTSTDTQYF
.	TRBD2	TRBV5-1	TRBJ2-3	TGCGCCAGCAGCTTCAGGGACTACCACACAGATACGCAGTATTTT	CASSFRDYHTDTQYF
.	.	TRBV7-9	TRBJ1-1	TGTGCCAGCAGCCCTTCAGGGGTCGACACTGAAGCTTTCTTT	CASSPSGVDTEAFF
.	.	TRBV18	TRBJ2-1	TGTGCCAGCTCACCCCTCCGCAATGAGCAGTTCTTC	CASSPLRNEQFF
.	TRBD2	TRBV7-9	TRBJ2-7	TGTGCCAGCAGCTTAGCAGCGGGACGATCCTACGAGCAGTACTTC	CASSLAAGRSYEQYF
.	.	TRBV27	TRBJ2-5	TGTGCCAGCAGTTTATCTGGGCCCCCACTTTCGCCCCATAAAGAGACCCAGTACTTC	CASSLSGPPLSPHKETQYF
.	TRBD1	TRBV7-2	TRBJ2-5	TGTGCCAGCAGAAACGACAGGGGGCAAGAGACCCAGTACTTC	CASRNDRGQETQYF
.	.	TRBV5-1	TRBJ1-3	TGCGCCAGCAGTTCGGGTTTTACCGCTGGAAACACCATATATTTT	CASSSGFTAGNTIYF
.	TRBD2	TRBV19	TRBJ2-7	TGTGCCAGTAGCTCTCCCTCCGGGGGGTCCACCTACGAGCAGTACTTC	CASSSPSGGSTYEQYF
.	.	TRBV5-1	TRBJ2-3	TGCGCCAGCAGCTTGGTGGTCGGGGTGGGCACAGATACGCAGTATTTT	CASSLVVGVGTDTQYF
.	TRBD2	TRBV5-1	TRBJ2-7	TGCGCCAGCAGCTTGTGGGTTAGCGGGAGGGCCGGGTACGAGCAGTACTTC	CASSLWVSGRAGYEQYF
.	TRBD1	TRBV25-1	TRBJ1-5	TGTGCCAGCAGAGGACAGGGCAATCAGCCCCAGCATTTT	CASRGQGNQPQHF
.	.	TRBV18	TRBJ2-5	TGTGCCAGCTCACCAAGACAGCAACAAGAGACCCAGTACTTC	CASSPRQQQETQYF
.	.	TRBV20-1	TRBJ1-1	TGCAGTGCCTATTTGAACACTGAAGCTTTCTTT	CSAYLNTEAFF
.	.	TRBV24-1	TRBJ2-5	TGTGCCACCAGTGATTCACTACTAGCCCGGGAGACCCAGTACTTC	CATSDSLLARETQYF
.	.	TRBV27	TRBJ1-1	TGTGCCAGCAGTTTTAGGAGCTATCGGCCCAATGGCTTTGAAGCTTTCTTT	CASSFRSYRPNGFEAFF
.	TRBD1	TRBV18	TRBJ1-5	TGTGCCAGCTCAACGACAGGGTCCACCAATCAGCCCCAGCATTTT	CASSTTGSTNQPQHF
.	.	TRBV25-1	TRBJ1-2	TGTGCCAGCAGTCCTGACAGCGTTATGAACTATGGCTACACCTTC	CASSPDSVMNYGYTF
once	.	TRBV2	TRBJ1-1	TGTGCCAGCAGTACATTTGGACAGCCGAACACTGAAGCTTTCTTT	CASSTFGQPNTEAFF
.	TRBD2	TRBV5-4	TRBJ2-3	TGTGCCAGCAGCTTGCGCCTAGCGGGAGGAGGGAGCACAGATACGCAGTATTTT	CASSLRLAGGGSTDTQYF
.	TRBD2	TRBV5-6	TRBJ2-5	TGTGCCAGCAGCTCGCTTCGGCTAGCGGGAGGTGAGGAGACCCAGTACTTC	CASSSLRLAGGEETQYF
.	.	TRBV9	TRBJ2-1	TGTGCCAGCAGCGTAGAGGGTGGGAGCTCCTACAATGAGCAGTTCTTC	CASSVEGGSSYNEQFF
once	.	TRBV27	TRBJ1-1	TGTGCCAGCAGCGTGGCGGGCGGGGGGCTGGCTTTCTTT	CASSVAGGGLAFF
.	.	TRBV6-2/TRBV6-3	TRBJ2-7	TGTGCCAGCAGTTACTCGTTGCGGGGAGCGGAAGCCGAGCAGTACTTC	CASSYSLRGAEAEQYF
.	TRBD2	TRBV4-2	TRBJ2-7	TGTGCCAGCAGCCAACAAGACAAGCGGGGTGAGCAGTACTTC	CASSQQDKRGEQYF
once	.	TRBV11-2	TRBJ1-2	TGTGCCAGCAGCGAAGACAGGACAGCTAACTATGGCTACACCTTC	CASSEDRTANYGYTF
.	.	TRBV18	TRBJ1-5	TGTGCCAGCTCACCAAAGGGGGATCAGCCCCAGCATTTT	CASSPKGDQPQHF
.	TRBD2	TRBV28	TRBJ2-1	TGTGCCAGCAGAGCAACCCGGGGCGGGAGCTCTTACAATGAGCAGTTCTTC	CASRATRGGSSYNEQFF
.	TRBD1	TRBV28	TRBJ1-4	TGTGCCAGCATTAGGACAGGACCAGGTGAAAAACTGTTTTTT	CASIRTGPGEKLFF
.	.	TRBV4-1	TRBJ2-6	TGCGCCAGCAGCCAAGACATGGGGGGAAGAAGGCGTGGGGCCAACGTCCTGACTTTC	CASSQDMGGRRRGANVLTF
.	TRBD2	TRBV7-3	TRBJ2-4	TGTGCCAGCAGCCCTAGGCCCTCTAGCGGGATAGCCAAAAACATTCAGTACTTC	CASSPRPSSGIAKNIQYF
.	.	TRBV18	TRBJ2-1	TGTGCCAGCTCATCGCCGACGGAGGTTTCCTACAATGAGCAGTTCTTC	CASSSPTEVSYNEQFF
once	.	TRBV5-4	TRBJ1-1	TGTGCCAGCATCCAAGACAGACAGAAACCTGAAGCTTTCTTT	CASIQDRQKPEAFF
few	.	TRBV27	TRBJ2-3	TGTGCCAGCAGGTTCCGTCCTAGAACTAGCACAGATACGCAGTATTTT	CASRFRPRTSTDTQYF
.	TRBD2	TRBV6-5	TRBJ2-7	TGTGCCAGCAGTTCAAAGCGGGAAGGCTACGAGCAGTACTTC	CASSSKREGYEQYF
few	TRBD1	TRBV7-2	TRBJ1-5	TGTGCCAGCAGACCTACCGGGACAGCAAATCAGCCCCAGCATTTT	CASRPTGTANQPQHF
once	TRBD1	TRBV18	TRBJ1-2	TGTGCCAGCTCAACGCAGGGGGCTGGCTACACCTTC	CASSTQGAGYTF
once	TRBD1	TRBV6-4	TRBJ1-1	TGTGCCAGCGCGCCCTCACAGGGGGTGAACACTGAAGCTTTCTTT	CASAPSQGVNTEAFF
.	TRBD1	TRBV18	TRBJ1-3	TGTGCCAGCTCACCCCGGGACAGGGCGAGCTCTGGAAACACCATATATTTT	CASSPRDRASSGNTIYF
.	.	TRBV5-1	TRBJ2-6	TGCGCCAGCAGCTCTTTTGGCAGGGTCTCTGGGGCCAACGTCCTGACTTTC	CASSSFGRVSGANVLTF
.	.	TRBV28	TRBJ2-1	TGTGCCACCTCTCCCGGCAGGGGAATCTACAATGAGCAGTTCTTC	CATSPGRGIYNEQFF